The sequence of this TCR beta chain was determined in a study of blood T cell repertoires in COVID-19. Authors' processing steps: Reference gene primer amplification gave estimated nucleated cell counts. Method: immunoSEQ multiplex PCR; TCRdb's copy keeps in-frame clones and lacks some. V, J and clone size derive from that table, while D and trimming were established from the DNA sequence. The sample holds around 500,000 clones, around 87% seen once. V was clipped by 0 bases and J by 6 bases; unmatched bases: 7. This CDR3 contains 15 residues. Germline V gene sequence: CDR1 SGHNT, CDR2 YYREEE (reference sequence).

Sequencing was done on a sample of PBMCs or T cells enriched from blood (not recorded which). The source is a woman between 35 and 50 years old who had recovered from COVID-19. The chain uses TRBV5-4 and TRBJ2-7; 9 bases fit TRBD1. CDR3 in DNA: TGTGCCAGCAGCTTGGCCGGGACAGGGCATAGCGAGCAGTACTTC. Amino acids: CASSLAGTGHSEQYF.